The T cell receptor beta chain described here comes from a study of blood T cell repertoires in COVID-19. As for the study in general: Spain, Italy and the United States supplied samples that represented acute and convalescent COVID-19. The cDNA or gDNA used as material had been derived from T cells, B-cell-depleted T cells, or PBMCs.

Germline V gene sequence: CDR1 MNHNS, CDR2 SASEGT. V was pared by 3 bases and J by 1 base, with 4 bases between. The CDR3 has 12 amino acids. Original handling: For nucleated cells, counts were estimated from reference gene primer amplification. Repertoires were generated with immunoSEQ multiplex PCR, while TCRdb's copy carries only in-frame clones and drops some. For V, J and clone size, that table is used; D and trimming come from the DNA. The table includes fewer than 95,000 clones, around 87% detected once. This receptor was taken from a male donor with acute or convalescent COVID-19. The sample taken for sequencing was peripheral blood. The rearrangement joins TRBV6-1 to TRBJ2-7; D not certain. The CDR3 region is CASSEASYEQYF. The CDR3 DNA reads TGTGCCAGCAGTGAGGCTTCCTACGAGCAGTACTTC.